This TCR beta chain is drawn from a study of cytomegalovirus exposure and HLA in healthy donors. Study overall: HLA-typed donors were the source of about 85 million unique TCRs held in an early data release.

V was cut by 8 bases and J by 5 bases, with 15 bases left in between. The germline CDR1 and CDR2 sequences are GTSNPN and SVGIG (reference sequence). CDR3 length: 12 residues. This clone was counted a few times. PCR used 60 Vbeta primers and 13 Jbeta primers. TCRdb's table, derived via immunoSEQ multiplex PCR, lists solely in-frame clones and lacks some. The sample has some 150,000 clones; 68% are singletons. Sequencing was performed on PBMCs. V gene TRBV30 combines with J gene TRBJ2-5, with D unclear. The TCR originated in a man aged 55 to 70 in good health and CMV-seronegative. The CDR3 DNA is TGTGCCGGGATATCCCGGCGGGAGACCCAGTACTTC. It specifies CAGISRRETQYF.